A single sample gave rise to the 21 T cell receptor beta chains below, sequenced in a study of T cell responses to AZD1222 COVID-19 vaccine. Profiled with immunoSEQ multiplex PCR; TCRdb holds only in-frame clones, not every one. This table has 120,000 to 150,000 clones, 75% to 90% appearing once. Sequencing used peripheral blood, obtained on day 0 of MenACWY control vaccination. The source of these receptors is an adult in good health.

The chain is built from TRBV11-2 and TRBJ2-7; D is ambiguous. The CDR3 is 17 residues long. CDR1 is SGHAT, CDR2 FQNNGV, per germline. V lost 5 bases to trimming and J lost 0 bases, with 20 bases between them. CDR3 residues: CASSAVEGWESSYEQYV. Here the CDR3 DNA reads TGTGCCAGCAGCGCGGTGGAAGGCTGGGAAAGCTCCTACGAGCAGTACGTC.

The chain recombines TRBV7-2 with TRBJ2-5; TRBD2 matches 10 bases. J was trimmed by 7 bases and V by 5 bases; bases with no gene match: 7. The CDR3 runs 14 residues. Germline V gene lookup returns CDR1 SGHTA and CDR2 FQGNSA. The CDR3 spells CASSLGSGGGTQYF. The CDR3 region has the DNA TGTGCCAGCAGCCTGGGCAGCGGGGGGGGGACCCAGTACTTC.

The chain couples TRBV27 to TRBJ1-2; D is perhaps TRBD1 (5 bases). Trimming shortened V by 5 bases and J by 6 bases, and 16 bases separated the two germline ends. The CDR3 is 14 amino acids. The germline V gene encodes CDR1 MNHEY and CDR2 SMNVEV (reference sequence). CDR3 coding DNA: TGTGCCAGCAGTCCTTCGGGGGGGTGGGATGGCTACACCTTC. Protein product: CASSPSGGWDGYTF.

This clone has just a few counts. This chain connects TRBV2 to TRBJ1-1; D not certain. CDR1 is SNHLY, CDR2 FYNNEI, per germline. V lost 8 bases, J lost 2 bases, and 15 bases lay in between. CDR3 length: 14 residues. The CDR3 DNA is TGTGCCAGCGGGAAGGCAGGCCTCAACACTGAAGCTTTCTTT. Protein: CASGKAGLNTEAFF.

The gene calls are TRBV7-2 and TRBJ1-2; a weak D match, TRBD1 (6 bases). Germline V gene sequence: CDR1 SGHTA, CDR2 FQGNSA. The CDR3 has 15 residues. The ends were cut back, 1 base at V and 4 bases at J, with 13 bases in the middle. The CDR3 DNA follows: TGTGCCAGCAGCTTAGACGCCGGAGGGGGCTATGGCTACACCTTC. It encodes CASSLDAGGGYGYTF.

In this sample, this clone turned up once. This chain uses TRBV3-1 (or the pseudogene TRBV3-2) with TRBJ2-7, with D perhaps TRBD1 or TRBD2 (5 bases each). The CDR3 has 15 residues. Looked up from germline, CDR1 is LGHDT and CDR2 is YNNKEL (reference sequence). The V end was cut by 1 base, the J end by 0 bases, with 10 bases between. DNA of the CDR3: TGTGCCAGCAGCCAAGCAGCAGGGACCTCCTACGAGCAGTACTTC. Residues: CASSQAAGTSYEQYF.

This chain uses TRBV7-9 with TRBJ2-5, with 9 positions matching TRBD2. The V gene end was trimmed by 7 bases and the J gene end by 1 base; junction bases not matched to a gene: 4. Per the germline V gene, CDR1 is SEHNR and CDR2 is FQNEAQ (reference sequence). This CDR3 is 14 amino acids long. The CDR3 reads CASTRAGGQETQYF. The CDR3 region has the DNA TGTGCCAGCACCCGAGCGGGGGGCCAAGAGACCCAGTACTTC.

V gene TRBV6-6 combines with J gene TRBJ2-1, with D maybe TRBD2 (7 bases). Germline CDR1 is MNHNY and CDR2 is SVGAGI (reference sequence). The germline V and J ends were trimmed by 6 bases and 7 bases, with 19 bases remaining between them. This CDR3 is built from 15 residues. CDR3 in DNA: TGTGCCAGCAGCCTCGGTGGGGGGGCCTGGAATGAGCAGTTCTTC. Protein product: CASSLGGGAWNEQFF.

The chain couples TRBV2 to TRBJ1-1; a weak D match, TRBD1 (5 bases). Trimming shortened V by 6 bases and J by 1 base, and 12 bases separated the two germline ends. There are 14 residues in the CDR3. The germline CDR1 and CDR2 sequences are SNHLY and FYNNEI. The CDR3 spells CASRAGPANTEAFF. The CDR3 DNA is TGTGCCAGCAGAGCGGGACCGGCGAACACTGAAGCTTTCTTT.

The V gene is TRBV12-3 or TRBV12-4, the J gene TRBJ2-7; tentative D call: TRBD1 (5 bases). Deletions cut 6 bases from V and 4 bases from J, with 13 bases between. CDR3 length: 13 amino acids. CDR3 sequence (DNA): TGTGCCAGCAGCCACGACACAGGTTACGAGCAGTACTTC. Translated, it gives CASSHDTGYEQYF.

This chain uses TRBV9 with TRBJ1-6, with D possibly matching TRBD1 (6 bases). Germline V gene lookup returns CDR1 SGDLS and CDR2 YYNGEE. CDR3 size: 15 residues. V lost 0 bases and J lost 13, with 17 bases in between. DNA for the CDR3: TGTGCCAGCAGCGTAGACATTGGCATGACAGGCCCCCTCCACTTT. This gives the protein CASSVDIGMTGPLHF.

This sequence joins TRBV5-4 and TRBJ1-1, with 7 positions matching TRBD1. V dropped 5 bases and J dropped 1; count of bases not matched to a gene: 5. The CDR3 length is 14 residues. Germline V lookup: CDR1 SGHNT, CDR2 YYREEE (reference sequence). The CDR3 DNA is TGTGCCAGCAGGCCGACAGGGTCGAACACTGAAGCTTTCTTT. Amino acids: CASRPTGSNTEAFF. The full variable domain, completed using reference TRBV5-4 and TRBJ1-1, is ETGVTQSPTHLIKTRGQQVTLRCSSQSGHNTVSWYQQALGQGPQFIFQYYREEENGRGNFPPRFSGLQFPNYSSELNVNALELDDSALYLCASRPTGSNTEAFFGQGTRLTVV.

This clone was seen once. This rearrangement joins TRBV29-1 to TRBJ1-1, with D unclear. With 5 bases removed from V and 4 bases from J, the gap between germline ends came to 8 bases. This CDR3 region has 11 residues. Germline CDR1 and CDR2: SQVTM and ANQGSEA. CDR3 loop: CSVSRGTEAFF. The CDR3 nucleotides read TGCAGCGTTTCCCGAGGCACTGAAGCTTTCTTT.

The V call is TRBV5-5, the J call TRBJ2-1, with TRBD2 as a possible D gene (7 bases). The CDR3 is made up of 15 amino acids. In germline, CDR1 is SGHKS, CDR2 YYEKEE (reference sequence). The V end lost 6 bases, the J end lost 6 bases, and 19 bases lay between the germline ends. The CDR3, as DNA: TGTGCCAGCACCGTAGCGGGCAGGGGTGGCAATGAGCAGTTCTTC. Translation gives CASTVAGRGGNEQFF. The variable domain in full, completed from reference TRBV5-5 and TRBJ2-1, reads DAGVTQSPTHLIKTRGQQVTLRCSPISGHKSVSWYQQVLGQGPQFIFQYYEKEERGRGNFPDRFSARQFPNYSSELNVNALLLGDSALYLCASTVAGRGGNEQFFGPGTRLTVL.

V usage is TRBV12-3 or TRBV12-4 and J usage is TRBJ2-1, with 8 bases fitting TRBD2. The CDR3 length is 13 residues. Trimming at V came to 3 bases and at J to 15 bases, leaving 10 bases not matched to a gene. The CDR3 coding sequence is TGTGCCAGCAGTTTGAGCGGGGGCCCACGGGCGTTCTTC. Translating it yields CASSLSGGPRAFF.

This clone was observed a single time. The chain has TRBV27 and TRBJ1-4, with D uncertain. Germline loops: CDR1 MNHEY, CDR2 SMNVEV (reference sequence). V lost 2 bases and J lost 0, with 7 bases in between. This CDR3 has 15 residues. The CDR3 region is CASSLRATTNEKLFF. In nucleotides, the CDR3 is TGTGCCAGCAGTTTAAGGGCAACAACTAATGAAAAACTGTTTTTT.

The chain recombines TRBV5-8 with TRBJ1-6, with a weak D call TRBD1 (5 bases). Germline V lookup: CDR1 SGHTS, CDR2 YDEGEE. The CDR3 is 15 amino acids. Trimming pared 5 bases from V and 6 bases from J, leaving 15 bases between. The CDR3 sequence: CASRWGSSPNSPLHF. The CDR3 DNA sequence: TGTGCCAGCAGGTGGGGGTCAAGCCCTAATTCACCCCTCCACTTT. Drawing the rest from reference TRBV5-8 and TRBJ1-6, the complete variable domain is EAGVTQSPTHLIKTRGQQATLRCSPISGHTSVYWYQQALGLGLQFLLWYDEGEERNRGNFPPRFSGRQFPNYSSELNVNALELEDSALYLCASRWGSSPNSPLHFGNGTRLTVT.

This chain uses TRBV3-1 (or the pseudogene TRBV3-2) with TRBJ2-6, with D perhaps TRBD2 (5 bases). The CDR3 sequence is 17 residues long. Trimming removed 0 bases from V and 3 bases from J, with 12 bases in between. Germline assignment: CDR1 LGHDT and CDR2 YNNKEL (reference sequence). This CDR3 is CASSQDPRAGGANVLTF. The DNA of the CDR3 is TGTGCCAGCAGCCAAGATCCCCGGGCGGGTGGGGCCAACGTCCTGACTTTC.

The chain uses TRBV20-1 and TRBJ2-5; no definite D call. In germline, CDR1 is DFQATT, CDR2 SNEGSKA (reference sequence). CDR3 length: 10 amino acids. The ends were cut back, 6 bases at V and 3 bases at J, with 5 bases in the middle. As DNA, the CDR3 is TGCAGTGCGGAAGAAGAGACCCAGTACTTC. It encodes CSAEEETQYF.

The chain couples TRBV7-8 to TRBJ2-2, with TRBD2 matching 11 bases. V trimming: 1 base; J trimming: 5 bases; junction bases outside the gene matches: 3. This CDR3 has 16 residues. In germline, CDR1 is SGHVS, CDR2 FQNEAQ. Written as DNA, the CDR3 is TGTGCCAGCAGCTTAGTAGCGGGGGGGCATACCGGGGAGCTGTTTTTT. Translating it yields CASSLVAGGHTGELFF.

The chain carries TRBV9 and TRBJ2-1, with TRBD1 identical over 10 bases. V lost 4 bases to trimming and J lost 3 bases; unmatched junction nucleotides: 4. The germline gives CDR1 SGDLS, CDR2 YYNGEE. The CDR3 consists of 15 residues. The CDR3 region is CASSPRTGGYNEQFF. CDR3 in DNA: TGTGCCAGCAGCCCCCGGACAGGGGGCTACAATGAGCAGTTCTTC.